The sequence of this T cell receptor beta chain was determined in a study of blood T cells in healthy people across ages. Overall study: Capture by template switching was about one barcoded beta molecule per two T cells.

The CDR3 extends over 15 amino acids. Germline V gene lookup returns CDR1 SQVTM and CDR2 ANQGSEA. V dropped 7 bases and J dropped 5; count of bases not matched to a gene: 12. Broader study findings: Naive T cell percentage strongly correlated with TCR beta diversity. Because donor CMV status was unknown, expanded clonotype changes were possibly confounded.

Combining a sample-barcoded 5' primer with a J-beta primer mix, a second PCR ran for roughly 7 to 11 cycles. Each cDNA molecule carried a tag from a template-switch adaptor that contained 12 random nucleotides. Using its own MiXCR run on the 5' RACE reads, TCRdb lists one record per CDR3 protein. The table records 650,000 to 800,000 distinct CDR3 sequences, under 65% of them present only once. As concerns this clonotype: Its antigen is unknown.

The origin of this receptor is a woman of 80 years or more in good health. The sequenced sample consisted of blood. The chain employs TRBV29-1 and TRBJ2-1; 9 positions agree with TRBD2. The CDR3 region has the DNA TGCAGCGCCACCCCGAGCGGGAGGTCCCACAATGAGCAGTTCTTC. Protein: CSATPSGRSHNEQFF.